This TCR beta chain was recorded in a study of shared clonotypes between healthy human individuals. Overall study results and limits: Clonotype sharing across donors was expected to vary with sequencing depth.

Naive CD8 cells were CD45RO-negative, positively selected for CCR7, excluding terminally differentiated effector memory CD45RA+ cells. Each cell subset's genomic DNA was divided evenly among several immunoSEQ plates. Replicate PCRs for sorted subsets used around 200 ng DNA; this equaled around 29,000 T cell genomes. Libraries were prepared by immunoSEQ multiplex PCR; TCRdb keeps only in-frame clonotypes and omits some of them. This sample yields millions of clones, of which about 92% are seen a single time; 1.5% to 2% belongs to the top ten. The CDR3 loop spans 14 amino acids. Germline CDR1 SGDLS, CDR2 YYNGEE. Trimming took 3 bases from V and 7 from J; bases not matched to a gene: 6. Notes on this clone: The antigen remains unidentified.

The rearrangement uses TRBV9 and TRBJ2-7; 11 nucleotides agree with TRBD1. This clonotype was obtained from a man aged 18 to 29 in good health. Some clones in this sample may be carry-over from other donors' samples. The sequenced sample consisted of naive CD8+ T cells from PBMCs. This CDR3 is CASSGTGGLREQYF. Written as DNA, the CDR3 is TGTGCCAGCAGCGGGACAGGGGGCTTGAGGGAGCAGTACTTC.